These T cell receptor beta chains were read from a single sample in a study of cytomegalovirus exposure and HLA in healthy donors. TCRdb keeps only in-frame clones here, not all; method: immunoSEQ multiplex PCR. Altogether about 120,000 clones are present, around 80% being singletons, with the ten largest covering approximately 4.4%. The material sequenced was PBMCs. The receptors derive from a man aged 30 to 39 in good health and CMV-seropositive. The CDR3 runs from the conserved cysteine through the conserved F or W. D genes are given only for firm matches. A row's size may be missing; if present it is once, few, many or a size class.

V	size	D	J	DNA	CDR3
TRBV11-3	NA	NA	TRBJ2-7	TGTGCCAGCAGCCCTCAGGGTTCCGGGGAGCAGTACTTC	CASSPQGSGEQYF
TRBV19	few	NA	TRBJ1-1	TGTGCCAGTAGTCCCCAAGGACTCCACAACACTGAAGCTTTCTTT	CASSPQGLHNTEAFF
TRBV12-5	NA	TRBD2	TRBJ2-2	TGTGCCCCAGCGGGGGCAAGAACCGGGGAGCTGTTTTTT	CAPAGARTGELFF
TRBV28	NA	NA	TRBJ1-2	TGTGCCAGCTCCTCCTTGGAGCGTGGCTACACCTTC	CASSSLERGYTF
TRBV5-1	NA	NA	TRBJ2-3	TGCGCCAGCAGCTTGAAGGGGGAAGATACGCAGTATTTT	CASSLKGEDTQYF
TRBV5-3	once	TRBD2	TRBJ2-5	TGTGCCAGAAGCTGGGGGACTAGCGGGGCAGAGACCCAGTACTTC	CARSWGTSGAETQYF
TRBV11-2	NA	TRBD2	TRBJ2-7	TGTGCCAGCAGCCGGACTAGCGGGAGTTCCTACGAGCAGTACTTC	CASSRTSGSSYEQYF
TRBV7-2	NA	NA	TRBJ1-2	TGTGCCAGCAGGAACCGGGGGGACTATGGCTACACCTTC	CASRNRGDYGYTF
TRBV5-1	NA	TRBD1	TRBJ2-2	TGCGCCAGCGGCTCCGGGACAGGGAATCGAGGGGAGCTGTTTTTT	CASGSGTGNRGELFF
TRBV6-1	NA	NA	TRBJ1-3	TGTGCCAGCAGGCTTGACAGAAGCTCTGGAAACACCATATATTTT	CASRLDRSSGNTIYF
TRBV28	many	NA	TRBJ2-7	TGTGCCAGCAGTTTACAGGGGGAGCAGTACTTC	CASSLQGEQYF
TRBV5-1	NA	NA	TRBJ1-2	TGCGCCAGCAGCACGTCGGCGGGGTCTCGCGATGGCTACACCTTC	CASSTSAGSRDGYTF
TRBV2	NA	TRBD2	TRBJ2-3	TGTGCCAGCAGCCTCCCCGGACTAGCGGGGGGGCAGCCAGATACGCAGTATTTT	CASSLPGLAGGQPDTQYF
TRBV5-6	NA	NA	TRBJ2-6	TGTGCCAGCAGCTTCCTACGGGGGGCGTATAGTGGGGCCAACGTCCTGACTTTC	CASSFLRGAYSGANVLTF
TRBV7-9	NA	TRBD1	TRBJ1-1	TGTGCCAGCAGCTTACAAAATCAGGGGGCGCATCCGGCTGAAGCTTTCTTT	CASSLQNQGAHPAEAFF
TRBV4-2	NA	TRBD1	TRBJ2-3	TGTGCCAGCAGCCTATCCCGACGTCAAACAGGGGTTGGAACAGATACGCAGTATTTT	CASSLSRRQTGVGTDTQYF
TRBV30	NA	TRBD1	TRBJ1-6	TGTGCCTGGAGCGGTGGACAGGGAAGGGCCTATAATTCACCCCTCCACTTT	CAWSGGQGRAYNSPLHF
TRBV27	NA	NA	TRBJ2-3	TGTGCCAGTGCTGTTCGAAGAGGGGATACGCAGTATTTT	CASAVRRGDTQYF
TRBV5-1	NA	TRBD2	TRBJ2-7	TGCGCCAGCAGCGGGGGGGACGGAACCTACGAGCAGTACTTC	CASSGGDGTYEQYF
TRBV7-7	NA	TRBD1	TRBJ2-2	TGTGCCAGCAGCCCAGGGACAGGGGACACCGGGGAGCTGTTTTTT	CASSPGTGDTGELFF
TRBV4-1	NA	TRBD1	TRBJ2-1	TGCGCCAGCCGGCCCCCGGGACAGTCATACAATGAGCAGTTCTTC	CASRPPGQSYNEQFF
TRBV28	NA	TRBD2	TRBJ2-7	TGTGCCAGCGCACTTACTAGCGTCCAGGACGAGCAGTACTTC	CASALTSVQDEQYF
TRBV6-6	few	NA	TRBJ1-4	TGTGCCAGCAGTTACGGGCAACATAATGAAAAACTGTTTTTT	CASSYGQHNEKLFF
TRBV7-9	NA	NA	TRBJ2-1	TGTGCCAGCAGCTTAGTAACGGGGGGCTATTACAATGAGCAGTTCTTC	CASSLVTGGYYNEQFF
TRBV9	once	NA	TRBJ1-1	TGTGCCAGCAGCGTAGGGGCTGTGAACACTGAAGCTTTCTTT	CASSVGAVNTEAFF
TRBV7-9	NA	NA	TRBJ2-1	TGTGCCAGCAGCCGTATTAATGAGCAGTTCTTC	CASSRINEQFF
TRBV7-2	NA	NA	TRBJ2-7	TGTGCCAGCAGCTTGACACCCGGGACTGAAAGCTCCTACGAGCAGTACTTC	CASSLTPGTESSYEQYF
TRBV6-5	NA	NA	TRBJ1-6	TGTGCCAGCAGCACGACAGTCTATAATTCACCCCTCCACTTT	CASSTTVYNSPLHF
TRBV19	NA	TRBD1	TRBJ1-2	TGTGCCAGTAGTACCCGACAGGGCAGAGGATACTATGGCTACACCTTC	CASSTRQGRGYYGYTF
TRBV6-5	NA	TRBD1	TRBJ2-5	TGTGCCAGCAGTTACTCTGGGACAGGGGGAGAGACCCAGTACTTC	CASSYSGTGGETQYF
TRBV25-1	few	TRBD2	TRBJ2-2	TGTGCCAGCAGTGAGGCTAGCGGGGGTGTCGGGGAGCTGTTTTTT	CASSEASGGVGELFF
TRBV6-4	NA	TRBD1	TRBJ2-7	TGTGCCAGCAGTGGGGGACAGGGGGACGAGCAGTACTTC	CASSGGQGDEQYF
TRBV25-1	few	TRBD1	TRBJ1-6	TGTGCCAGCAGAGGGACAGGGGGCAATTCACCCCTCCACTTT	CASRGTGGNSPLHF
TRBV2	NA	TRBD1	TRBJ2-7	TGTGCCAGCAGGGACAGGGTTTACGAGCAGTACTTC	CASRDRVYEQYF
TRBV4-1	NA	NA	TRBJ2-5	TGCGCCAGCAGCCAAGCAGTAGGGGCGGATGAGACCCAGTACTTC	CASSQAVGADETQYF
TRBV5-1	NA	TRBD2	TRBJ2-7	TGCGCCAGCAGCTTGGTGACTAGCGGGGGATATAACTACGAGCAGTACTTC	CASSLVTSGGYNYEQYF
TRBV4-1	NA	NA	TRBJ1-2	TGCGCCAGCAGCCAAGCGGATTTGGCAGGGCGAGGTGGCTACACCTTC	CASSQADLAGRGGYTF
TRBV30	NA	TRBD2	TRBJ2-7	TGTGCCTGGAGTAGTTGGGAGGGGGAGCAGTACTTC	CAWSSWEGEQYF
TRBV15	NA	TRBD1	TRBJ1-6	TGTGCCAGCCGACAGGGCGCCTATAATTCACCCCTCCACTTT	CASRQGAYNSPLHF
TRBV4-2	NA	TRBD2	TRBJ2-3	TGTGCCAGCAGCCAGTCCACTAGCGGGGGGGGCACAGATACGCAGTATTTT	CASSQSTSGGGTDTQYF
TRBV5-1	NA	NA	TRBJ1-1	TGCGCCAGCAGCCCTCTAGGGAACACTGAAGCTTTCTTT	CASSPLGNTEAFF
TRBV5-6	NA	NA	TRBJ2-1	TGTGCCAGCAGCTTGTTGGGGAGGGGGGATGAGCAGTTCTTC	CASSLLGRGDEQFF
TRBV4-1	NA	NA	TRBJ1-5	TGCGCCAGCAGCCAGATGGAGGCCCAGCCCCAGCATTTT	CASSQMEAQPQHF
TRBV28	NA	NA	TRBJ1-1	TGTGCCAGCAGTTTCTGGGGCGGGGTGAACACTGAAGCTTTCTTT	CASSFWGGVNTEAFF
TRBV5-6	NA	NA	TRBJ1-1	TGTGCCAGCAGCGATAGAGAGGGATTCGTTGAAGCTTTCTTT	CASSDREGFVEAFF
TRBV27	NA	NA	TRBJ1-2	TGTGCCAGTCGGGCTTGGGACTCTAACTATGGCTACACCTTC	CASRAWDSNYGYTF
TRBV28	NA	TRBD1	TRBJ1-5	TGTGCCAGCAGTTTAGTAGGGGGCAGTATGCAGCCCCAGCATTTT	CASSLVGGSMQPQHF
TRBV28	NA	NA	TRBJ2-3	TGTGCCAGCAGGTCCCTAAACACAGATACGCAGTATTTT	CASRSLNTDTQYF
TRBV6-5	few	NA	TRBJ2-7	TGTGCCAGCAGTTTAGGACTAAACTACGAGCAGTACTTC	CASSLGLNYEQYF
TRBV2	NA	TRBD1	TRBJ1-5	TGTGCCAGCAGTGGTACAGGGGGCGGTGGTCAGCCCCAGCATTTT	CASSGTGGGGQPQHF
TRBV9	NA	TRBD1	TRBJ1-1	TGTGCCAGCAGCGCCCTCTCGACAGGGATGAACACTGAAGCTTTCTTT	CASSALSTGMNTEAFF
TRBV6-6	NA	NA	TRBJ1-3	TGTGCCAGCAGTTACTCGATACGGGAAGCAGGAAACACCATATATTTT	CASSYSIREAGNTIYF
TRBV2	NA	NA	TRBJ2-1	TGTGCCAGCAGTGTGGTAGGGGGTAGCTCCTACAATGAGCAGTTCTTC	CASSVVGGSSYNEQFF
TRBV6-6	NA	TRBD1	TRBJ1-1	TGTGCCAGCATGTGGACAGGGGTTTCTCACACTGAAGCTTTCTTT	CASMWTGVSHTEAFF
TRBV29-1	NA	NA	TRBJ1-4	TGCAGCGTCTCCCGCCAGGCAGGGGAAACTTTT	CSVSRQAGETF
TRBV25-1	few	TRBD1	TRBJ2-2	TGTGCCAGCAGTGAAACGGACAGGTTCCGAGGCGGGGAGCTGTTTTTT	CASSETDRFRGGELFF
TRBV5-1	NA	NA	TRBJ2-3	TGCGCCAGCAGCTTGGGAGGGACAAGCGGCACAGATACGCAGTATTTT	CASSLGGTSGTDTQYF
TRBV7-9	once	NA	TRBJ2-3	TGTGCCAGCAGCCCTCCCCCGAGACAGATAACTAGCACAGATACGCAGTATTTT	CASSPPPRQITSTDTQYF
TRBV20-1	NA	NA	TRBJ2-3	TGCAGTGCCAGGTATACGCAGTATTTT	CSARYTQYF
TRBV5-1	NA	NA	TRBJ2-2	TGCGCCAGCAGCTCGGGGGCGAACACCGGGGAGCTGTTTTTT	CASSSGANTGELFF